This entry is about one TCR beta chain. This clonotype was detected ten times or more. Its target antigen remains unknown. Per-base quality was not reported, and no clone a single base away is much larger than it. The data belong to a study of identical twins (dated by TCRdb to between 2015 and 2016). General notes on the study: To test whether fetal clonotypes persist, this study deep-sequenced TCR alpha and beta repertoires from monozygotic twins, from unrelated adults of various ages, and from cord blood. To rule out contamination, the twin experiments were replicated at different times with different library preparation protocols. What the authors observed across the whole study: Fewer insertions were carried by abundant cord blood beta clonotypes; a weaker similar trend was observed in young adult naive repertoires, while no such trend was observed in memory repertoires. Invariant T cells such as MAIT and iNKT could partly confound zero-insertion analyses, though diverse VJ usage argued against this for most clonotypes. In monozygotic twins, out-of-frame TCR alpha sharing was systematically underestimated by recombination models, although the models agreed with sharing between unrelated individuals. In beta out-of-frame sequences, excess twin sharing was weaker, because having fewer shared sequences lowered the signal-to-noise ratio. Because the same donors could not be followed over many years, the conclusions depended on cross-sectional statistical analysis. Out-of-frame TCR alpha sequences shared between twins showed an excess of low generation-probability sequences compared with coincidental sharing between unrelated individuals.

The CDR3 contains 15 residues, cysteine and phenylalanine counted. The sequence is cut down to CDR3 DNA, 45 bases in frame from base 1. The V and J ends are trimmed by 5 bases and 3 bases, leaving 17 bases between them. Library prep was done by 5' RACE. Data came from an Illumina HiSeq 2000. Template switching introduced a universal primer binding site; the final cDNA contained a unique molecular identifier, enabling accurate counting of TCR cDNA molecules. Specific primers in the conserved constant-segment region were used to synthesize first-strand cDNA for TCR alpha and beta chains. To control for contamination, every cDNA library was double barcoded, receiving both a SMART-Mk sample barcode and Illumina barcodes. Two successive PCR steps introduced TruSeq adapter sequences along with Illumina sample barcodes. The Illumina HiSeq platform was used with custom primers to sequence TCR alpha and beta cDNA libraries. Per the authors' processing: MiGEC processed the raw reads to extract unique molecular identifiers, while MiXCR was used to determine the CDR3 positions. Recombination models were inferred per individual with the repgenHMM and IGoR tools using an EM algorithm. Shared clonotypes were analyzed with the tcR package in R, and sharing was normalized by the product of cloneset sizes. Out-of-frame nonproductive sequences were analyzed to study raw recombination free of thymic and clonal selection effects. Through fastp at Q25 and MiXCR, TCRdb rebuilt clones from the public reads, retaining in-frame beta chains. Merged by CDR3 protein, the rows form single entries marked with the most common genes and DNA. The V and J calls and clone size are TCRdb's, not the authors'. Present in this sample are a few hundred thousand distinct CDR3 sequences, 12% to 15% of which were seen just once. About 0.47% of the sample is in the top ten clones.

Every donor in the study was a healthy Caucasian. Three pairs of female monozygotic twins, all aged roughly 18 to 29 years, made up the twin cohort. CD4+ and CD8+ T cell populations were isolated with positive isolation kits from Invitrogen. Separately, the same data were catalogued under a study of yellow fever vaccine responses in identical twins. The second investigation adds: The authors reported that the T cell response to vaccination in identical twins appeared partly convergent and partly personalized. The study precisely tracked vaccine-responding T cell clones in identical twins.

This TCR was sampled from a woman between 18 and 29 years old in good health. Sequencing used CD4+ T cells sorted from blood. The chain uses TRBV12-3 or TRBV12-4 and TRBJ2-7; the D segment is perhaps TRBD1 or TRBD2, each sharing 5 matched bases. The CDR3 region has the sequence CASSPRGPPGYEQYF. The nucleotides read TGTGCCAGCAGTCCCCGGGGACCCCCGGGCTACGAGCAGTACTTC.